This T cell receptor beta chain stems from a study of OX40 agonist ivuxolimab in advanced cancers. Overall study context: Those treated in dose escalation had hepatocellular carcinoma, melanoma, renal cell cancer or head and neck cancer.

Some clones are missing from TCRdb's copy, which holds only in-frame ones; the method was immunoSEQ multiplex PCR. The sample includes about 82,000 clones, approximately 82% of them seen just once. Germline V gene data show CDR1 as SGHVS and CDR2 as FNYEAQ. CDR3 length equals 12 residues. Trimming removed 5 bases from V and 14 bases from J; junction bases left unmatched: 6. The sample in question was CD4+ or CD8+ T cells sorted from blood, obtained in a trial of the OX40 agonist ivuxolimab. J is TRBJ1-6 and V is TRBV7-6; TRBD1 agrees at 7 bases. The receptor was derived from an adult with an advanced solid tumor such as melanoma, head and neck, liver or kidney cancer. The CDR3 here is CASSLDRVSLHF. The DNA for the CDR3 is TGTGCCAGCAGCCTCGACAGGGTGTCCCTCCACTTT.